A selection of T cell receptor beta chains follows, all from one sample in a study of metastatic and nonmetastatic thyroid tumors. TCRdb recomputed clones from the PCR reads via MiXCR. The sample has about 30,000 clones, around a quarter seen once. The sequenced sample consisted of blood. The source is a female donor with papillary thyroid cancer or a benign thyroid nodule (not recorded which). Some clones in this sample may be carry-over from other donors' samples. CDR3s include the opening cysteine and the closing phenylalanine or tryptophan. The D gene is left open where the match is weak. Clone size is not always given. Where it is, it says once, few, many or a class for expanded clones.

j_gene | len | d_gene | abundance | v_gene | CDR3nt | CDR3aa
TRBJ2-1 | 15 | TRBD2 | - | TRBV30 | TGTGCCTGGAGTGTAATAGCGGGAGGTAAGAATGAGCAGTTCTTC | CAWSVIAGGKNEQFF
TRBJ2-2 | 15 | TRBD2 | many | TRBV28 | TGTGCCAGCAGTACAGCTAGCGGGCACACCGGGGAGCTGTTTTTT | CASSTASGHTGELFF
TRBJ1-2 | 14 | TRBD1 | - | TRBV5-4 | TGTGCCAGCAGCGACCACCCAGGGGGCTATGGCTACACCTTC | CASSDHPGGYGYTF
TRBJ2-6 | 22 | TRBD2 | many | TRBV28 | TGTGCCAGCAGTCCTTCCTACCAATCGCTAGCGGGAGGGCCGTCTGGGGCCAACGTCCTGACTTTC | CASSPSYQSLAGGPSGANVLTF
TRBJ2-5 | 13 | TRBD1 | many | TRBV28 | TGTGCCAGCAGTTCAGGACAGGGAGAGACCCAGTACTTC | CASSSGQGETQYF
TRBJ2-1 | 16 | - | many | TRBV7-3 | TGTGCCAGCAGCTTAAGAATCCGACCCCAACCCAATGAGCAGTTCTTC | CASSLRIRPQPNEQFF
TRBJ2-1 | 17 | TRBD2 | medium-sized | TRBV6-1 | TGTGCCAGCAGTGAATGGGAGCGGGGTGGAATCGACAATGAGCAGTTCTTC | CASSEWERGGIDNEQFF
TRBJ2-7 | 16 | - | once | TRBV5-1 | TGCGCCAGCAGCTTGGAGTTGCGGGACTCAGGAATTGAGCAGTACTTC | CASSLELRDSGIEQYF
TRBJ1-1 | 12 | TRBD1 | many | TRBV10-1 | TGCGCCAGCTCGGACAGGGAAACTGAAGCTTTCTTT | CASSDRETEAFF
TRBJ1-5 | 14 | TRBD1 | many | TRBV10-2 | TGCGCCAGCAGTTCGGGACAGCTCAATCAGCCCCAGCATTTT | CASSSGQLNQPQHF
TRBJ1-1 | 11 | TRBD1 | medium-sized | TRBV4-1 | TGCGCCAGCAGCACAGGGGGCAAAGCTTTCTTT | CASSTGGKAFF
TRBJ2-3 | 14 | - | many | TRBV30 | TGTGCTGCATTGGTGGGCAGCCGCACAGATACGCAGTATTTT | CAALVGSRTDTQYF
TRBJ1-1 | 15 | - | - | TRBV5-1 | TGCGCCAGCATTTTTGATGGACGGAATAACACTGAAGCTTTCTTT | CASIFDGRNNTEAFF
TRBJ1-6 | 15 | - | - | TRBV28 | TGTGCCAGCAGGGATACAGGTGGAAATAATTCACCCCTCCACTTT | CASRDTGGNNSPLHF
TRBJ1-5 | 16 | - | - | TRBV27 | TGTGCCAGCAGTTTATTCGCGACTGGGGCCAATCAGCCCCAGCATTTT | CASSLFATGANQPQHF
TRBJ2-1 | 14 | TRBD1 | - | TRBV6-1 | TGTGCCAGCACCACGAACAGGGGGACGAATGAGCAGTTCTTC | CASTTNRGTNEQFF
TRBJ2-1 | 15 | - | - | TRBV5-1 | TGCGCCTGCAGCTTGTCCGAGAGCTCCTACCATGAGCAGTTCTTC | CACSLSESSYHEQFF
TRBJ2-1 | 15 | TRBD2 | many | TRBV5-1 | TGCGCCAGCACCCGGGGGGGGGAGGGCTACAATGAGCAGTTCTTC | CASTRGGEGYNEQFF
TRBJ2-5 | 12 | - | medium-sized | TRBV2 | TGTGCCAGCAGTGAAGGCTGGGGGACCCAGTACTTC | CASSEGWGTQYF
TRBJ2-3 | 12 | - | - | TRBV20-1 | TGCAGTGCAACGTTCCGTGTAGATACGCAGTATTTT | CSATFRVDTQYF
TRBJ2-7 | 13 | - | many | TRBV20-1 | TGCAGTGCTAGAGATACAGGGAGTTACGAGCAGTACTTC | CSARDTGSYEQYF
TRBJ1-1 | 13 | - | many | TRBV11-2 | TGTGCCAGCAGCTTAGAGATTAACACTGAAGCTTTCTTT | CASSLEINTEAFF
TRBJ2-1 | 15 | TRBD2 | many | TRBV28 | TGTGCCAGCAGTTCCCCGACTAGCGGCTACAATGAGCAGTTCTTC | CASSSPTSGYNEQFF
TRBJ1-4 | 15 | - | many | TRBV30 | TGTGCCTGGAGTGGACAGCTTGCAACTAATGAAAAACTGTTTTTT | CAWSGQLATNEKLFF
TRBJ2-3 | 13 | - | many | TRBV3-1 | TGTGCCAGCAGTGAGGCGGGTAGAGATACGCAGTATTTT | CASSEAGRDTQYF
TRBJ2-1 | 17 | TRBD1 | many | TRBV24-1 | TGTGCCACCAGTGATCCCGACGGACAGGGATCCTACAATGAGCAGTTCTTC | CATSDPDGQGSYNEQFF
TRBJ1-1 | 16 | - | many | TRBV15 | TGTGCCACCAGTTTCAGCGGACGGCGAATGAACACTGAAGCTTTCTTT | CATSFSGRRMNTEAFF
TRBJ2-1 | 13 | - | many | TRBV7-9 | TGTGCCAGCAGCTTCGACACGCCGAATGAGCAGTTCTTC | CASSFDTPNEQFF
TRBJ2-7 | 14 | TRBD2 | once | TRBV20-1 | TGCAGTGCTAGGCGGCGGGAGGGCCACGACGAGCAGTACTTC | CSARRREGHDEQYF
TRBJ2-3 | 13 | - | - | TRBV15 | TGTGCCACCAGCAGATATAGCACAGATACGCAGTATTTT | CATSRYSTDTQYF
TRBJ2-2 | 14 | - | many | TRBV6-1 | TGTGCCAGCAGCCATTTGGAGGTCACCGGGGAGCTGTTTTTT | CASSHLEVTGELFF
TRBJ2-7 | 10 | - | few | TRBV2 | TGTGCCAGATCCGAGGACGAGCAGTACTTC | CARSEDEQYF
TRBJ2-5 | 10 | - | many | TRBV6-1 | TGTGCCAGCACGGGAGAGACCCAGTACTTC | CASTGETQYF
TRBJ2-7 | 12 | - | - | TRBV6-5 | TGTGCCAGCAGTTACGGGGGAACCGACCTGTACTTC | CASSYGGTDLYF
TRBJ2-7 | 14 | TRBD1 | many | TRBV12-5 | TGTGCTAGCGCCGAGGGACAGGGTTTCTACGAGCAGTACTTC | CASAEGQGFYEQYF
TRBJ2-1 | 14 | - | many | TRBV27 | TGTGCCAGCAGTTCCAGACTAGGGAACAATGAGCAGTTCTTC | CASSSRLGNNEQFF
TRBJ2-7 | 14 | - | - | TRBV5-1 | TGCGCCAGCAGCTTGGGCGGAAAATCCTACGAGCAGTACTTC | CASSLGGKSYEQYF
TRBJ1-2 | 15 | - | many | TRBV18 | TGTGCCAGCTCACCTGGGTTTTTGGATGGCTATGGCTACACCTTC | CASSPGFLDGYGYTF
TRBJ2-7 | 13 | - | - | TRBV2 | TGTGCCAGCGCAAGACAGAGCTCCTACGAGCAGTACTTC | CASARQSSYEQYF
TRBJ1-1 | 12 | - | many | TRBV20-1 | TGCAGTGCTAGAGGGGCGGATTTTGAAGCTTTCTTT | CSARGADFEAFF
TRBJ2-7 | 19 | TRBD2 | many | TRBV3-1 | TGTGCCAGCAGCCAAGAGGTTCGGTCTAGCGGGAGGCTGACCTACGAGCAGTACTTC | CASSQEVRSSGRLTYEQYF
TRBJ2-7 | 17 | TRBD2 | once | TRBV11-2 | TGTGCCAGCAGCTTAGGCGGTTTTCTAGCGGACAAATACGAGCAGTACTTC | CASSLGGFLADKYEQYF
TRBJ2-3 | 16 | TRBD2 | many | TRBV6-5 | TGTGCCAGCAGTTACGGCCTAGCGGGAGCGACAGATACGCAGTATTTT | CASSYGLAGATDTQYF
TRBJ2-7 | 20 | TRBD2 | - | TRBV6-2/TRBV6-3 | TGTGCCAGCAGTTACCCGGGACTAGCGGGAGCTCCGGGCTCTACGAGGGAGCAGTACTTC | CASSYPGLAGAPGSTREQYF
TRBJ2-2 | 15 | - | few | TRBV12-3/TRBV12-4 | - | CASILAGVATWELFF
TRBJ1-5 | 15 | - | - | TRBV19 | TGCGCCAGTAGGGTAAGCGTGGGAATCAATCAGCCCCAGCATTTT | CASRVSVGINQPQHF
TRBJ2-2 | 15 | TRBD2 | many | TRBV6-1 | TGTGCCAGCCGTTTGGGCGGGAGTCGCACCGGGGAGCTGTTTTTT | CASRLGGSRTGELFF
TRBJ2-7 | 12 | - | - | TRBV4-1 | TGCGCCAGCAGACTAGATTACGACGAGCAGTACTTC | CASRLDYDEQYF